This T cell receptor (beta chain) was sequenced in a study of blood T cells in healthy people across ages. Overall study findings and caveats: Estimates of diversity drawn from one million T cells were considered underestimates.

Primed by a sample-barcoded 5' primer and a J-beta primer mix, a second PCR proceeded for 7 to 11 cycles. One entry per CDR3 protein results from TCRdb running MiXCR on the 5' RACE reads. The data hold some 800,000 distinct CDR3 sequences, with 20% to 25% observed a single time. This clonotype showed up just a few times. Its antigen remains unidentified. CDR3 length: 17 residues. Trimming at V came to 6 bases and at J to 6 bases, leaving 19 bases not matched to a gene. Germline-derived CDR1 and CDR2 are DFQATT and SNEGSKA (reference sequence). These records were also assigned to another study, of T cells of mothers and their children. As reported in that work: Donation came from a few healthy Caucasian mothers together with their six children.

This receptor was obtained from a boy aged 5-17 years in good health. The chain has TRBV20-1 and TRBJ2-1; 8 bases are shared with TRBD2. The source material was blood. CDR3 amino acids: CSANPLGGGIHGNEQFF. The CDR3 nucleotides read TGCAGTGCCAACCCATTAGGCGGGGGGATCCATGGCAATGAGCAGTTCTTC.